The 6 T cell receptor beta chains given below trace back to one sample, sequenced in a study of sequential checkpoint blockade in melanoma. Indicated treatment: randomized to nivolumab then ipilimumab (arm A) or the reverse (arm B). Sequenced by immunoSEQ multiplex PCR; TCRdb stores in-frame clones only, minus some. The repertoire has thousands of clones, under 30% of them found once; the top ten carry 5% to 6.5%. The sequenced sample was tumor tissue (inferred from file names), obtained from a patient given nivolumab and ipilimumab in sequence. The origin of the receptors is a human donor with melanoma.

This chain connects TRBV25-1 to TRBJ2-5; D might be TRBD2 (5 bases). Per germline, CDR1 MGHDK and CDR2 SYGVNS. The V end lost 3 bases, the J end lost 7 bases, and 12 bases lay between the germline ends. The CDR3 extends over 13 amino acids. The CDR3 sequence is CASSESSSGTQYF. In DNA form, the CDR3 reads TGTGCCAGCAGTGAGAGTAGCAGCGGGACCCAGTACTTC.

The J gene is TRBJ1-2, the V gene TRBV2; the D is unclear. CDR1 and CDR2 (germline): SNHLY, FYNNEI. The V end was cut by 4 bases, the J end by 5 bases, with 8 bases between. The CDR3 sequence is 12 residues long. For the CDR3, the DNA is TGTGCCAGCAGTGTGGTCGGATATGGCTACACCTTC. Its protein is CASSVVGYGYTF.

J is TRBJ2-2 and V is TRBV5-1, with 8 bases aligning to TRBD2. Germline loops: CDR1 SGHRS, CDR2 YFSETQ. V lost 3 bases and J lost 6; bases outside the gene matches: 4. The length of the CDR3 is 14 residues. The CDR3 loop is CASSSGTRSGELFF. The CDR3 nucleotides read TGCGCCAGCAGCTCGGGGACTAGATCCGGGGAGCTGTTTTTT.

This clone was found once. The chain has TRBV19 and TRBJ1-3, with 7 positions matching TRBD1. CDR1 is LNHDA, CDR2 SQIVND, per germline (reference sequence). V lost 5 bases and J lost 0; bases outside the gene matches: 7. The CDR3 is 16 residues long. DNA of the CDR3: TGTGCCAGTAGTCCTTCGACAGGGAACTCTGGAAACACCATATATTTT. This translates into CASSPSTGNSGNTIYF.

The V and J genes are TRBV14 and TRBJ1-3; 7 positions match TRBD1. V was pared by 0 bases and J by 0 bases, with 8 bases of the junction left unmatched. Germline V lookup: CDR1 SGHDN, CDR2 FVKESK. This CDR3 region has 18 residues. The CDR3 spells CASSQEGTVLFSGNTIYF. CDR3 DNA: TGTGCCAGCAGCCAAGAAGGGACAGTTTTGTTCTCTGGAAACACCATATATTTT.

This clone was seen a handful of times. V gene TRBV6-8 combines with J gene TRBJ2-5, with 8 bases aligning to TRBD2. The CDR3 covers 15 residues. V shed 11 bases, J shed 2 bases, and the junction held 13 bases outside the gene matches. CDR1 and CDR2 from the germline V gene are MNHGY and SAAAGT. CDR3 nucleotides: TGTGCCTTCCCAGTCCGGGGGGGGCCTCAAGAGACCCAGTACTTC. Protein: CAFPVRGGPQETQYF.